The present TCR beta chain was sequenced within a study of blood T cell repertoires in COVID-19. Sequencing was performed with immunoSEQ multiplex PCR; in TCRdb, only in-frame clones are kept and a portion is missing. Counted here are 100,000 or so clones, just under 85% occurring once; the ten biggest clones make up about an eighth. The CDR3 is made up of 13 amino acids. Germline lookup yields CDR1 SGHRS and CDR2 YFSETQ. V shed 4 bases, J shed 4 bases, and the junction held 3 bases outside the gene matches. The chain employs TRBV5-1 and TRBJ2-5, with TRBD1 matching 8 bases. The clonotype was recovered from a man aged 50 to 60 with active or convalescent COVID-19. The sequenced material came from peripheral blood. CDR3: CASSSGTGETQYF. Here the CDR3 DNA reads TGCGCCAGCAGCAGTGGGACAGGAGAGACCCAGTACTTC.